What follows is one T cell receptor beta chain and its context. The V gene's germline CDR1 is SGDLS and CDR2 YYNGEE. This CDR3 is built from 15 residues. Losses at the gene ends were 4 bases for V and 7 bases for J; bases not matched to a gene: 13. Those enrolled in Seattle joined during active infection and were followed longitudinally afterward. These data belong to a study of blood T cell repertoires in COVID-19. Whole-study context: Acute and convalescent COVID-19 specimens originated in the United States, Italy and Spain.

In the authors' workflow: Reference gene primer amplification yielded estimated nucleated cell counts. Only in-frame clones appear in the TCRdb table, and some are missing; sequencing was by immunoSEQ multiplex PCR. V and J calls and clone size come straight from that table; D and trimming were deduced from the DNA. Here the sample spans 300,000 to 350,000 clones, around 88% being singletons. This TCR was sampled from a woman aged 25 to 39 with COVID-19, enrolled during active disease. The sequencing input was peripheral blood. The chain has TRBV9 and TRBJ1-1, with TRBD1 matching 7 bases. CDR3 sequence (DNA): TGTGCCAGCAGCCCCCAGGGGGGAGCGGCCTTTGAAGCTTTCTTT. It codes for CASSPQGGAAFEAFF.